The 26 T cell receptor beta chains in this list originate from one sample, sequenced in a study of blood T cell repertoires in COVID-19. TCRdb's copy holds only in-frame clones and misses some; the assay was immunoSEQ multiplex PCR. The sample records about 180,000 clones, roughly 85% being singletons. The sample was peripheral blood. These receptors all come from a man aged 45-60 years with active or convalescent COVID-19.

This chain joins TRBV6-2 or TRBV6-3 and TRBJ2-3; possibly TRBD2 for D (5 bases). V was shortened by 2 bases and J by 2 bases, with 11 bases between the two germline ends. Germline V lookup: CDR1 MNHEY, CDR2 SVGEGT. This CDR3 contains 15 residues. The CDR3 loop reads CASSYETTPTDTQYF. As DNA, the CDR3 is TGTGCCAGCAGTTACGAGACTACCCCCACAGATACGCAGTATTTT.

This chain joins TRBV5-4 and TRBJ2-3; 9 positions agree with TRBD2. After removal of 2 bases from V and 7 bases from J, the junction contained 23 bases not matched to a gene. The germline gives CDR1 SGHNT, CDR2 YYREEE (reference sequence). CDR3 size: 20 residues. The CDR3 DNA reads TGTGCCAGCAGCTTCCCGCCTGGCGGGGGGGCCTCCCTTCGATCCAATACGCAGTATTTT. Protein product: CASSFPPGGGASLRSNTQYF. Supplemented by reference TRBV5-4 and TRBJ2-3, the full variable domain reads ETGVTQSPTHLIKTRGQQVTLRCSSQSGHNTVSWYQQALGQGPQFIFQYYREEENGRGNFPPRFSGLQFPNYSSELNVNALELDDSALYLCASSFPPGGGASLRSNTQYFGPGTRLTVL.

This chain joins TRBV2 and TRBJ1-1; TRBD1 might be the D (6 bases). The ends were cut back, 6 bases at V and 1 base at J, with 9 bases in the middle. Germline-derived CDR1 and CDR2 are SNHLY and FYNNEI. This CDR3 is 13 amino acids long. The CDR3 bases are TGTGCCAGCAGCCGGGACAAGAACACTGAAGCTTTCTTT. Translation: CASSRDKNTEAFF.

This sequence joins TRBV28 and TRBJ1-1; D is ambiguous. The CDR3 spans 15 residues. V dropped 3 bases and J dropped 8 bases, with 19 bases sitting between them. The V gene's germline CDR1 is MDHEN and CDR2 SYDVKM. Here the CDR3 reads CASSFLVSTAAEAFF. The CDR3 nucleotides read TGTGCCAGCAGTTTTCTGGTCTCTACAGCGGCCGAAGCTTTCTTT. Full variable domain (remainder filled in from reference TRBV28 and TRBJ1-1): DVKVTQSSRYLVKRTGEKVFLECVQDMDHENMFWYRQDPGLGLRLIYFSYDVKMKEKGDIPEGYSVSREKKERFSLILESASTNQTSMYLCASSFLVSTAAEAFFGQGTRLTVV.

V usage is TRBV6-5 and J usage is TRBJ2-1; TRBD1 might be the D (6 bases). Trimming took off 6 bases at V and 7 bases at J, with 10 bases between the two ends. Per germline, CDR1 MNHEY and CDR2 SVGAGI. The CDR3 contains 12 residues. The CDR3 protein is CASSLGQNEQFF. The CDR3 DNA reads TGTGCCAGCAGCCTTGGACAGAATGAGCAGTTCTTC.

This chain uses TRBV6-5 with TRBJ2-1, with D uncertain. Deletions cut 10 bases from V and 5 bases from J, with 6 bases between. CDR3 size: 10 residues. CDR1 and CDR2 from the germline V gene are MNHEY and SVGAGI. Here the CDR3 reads CATLHNEQFF. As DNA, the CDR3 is TGTGCCACCCTACACAATGAGCAGTTCTTC.

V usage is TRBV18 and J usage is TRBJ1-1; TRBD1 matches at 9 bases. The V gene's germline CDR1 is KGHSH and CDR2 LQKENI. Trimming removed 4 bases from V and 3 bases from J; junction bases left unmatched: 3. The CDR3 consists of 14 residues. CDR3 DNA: TGTGCCAGCTCACGAAGGGACAGGGACACTGAAGCTTTCTTT. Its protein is CASSRRDRDTEAFF.

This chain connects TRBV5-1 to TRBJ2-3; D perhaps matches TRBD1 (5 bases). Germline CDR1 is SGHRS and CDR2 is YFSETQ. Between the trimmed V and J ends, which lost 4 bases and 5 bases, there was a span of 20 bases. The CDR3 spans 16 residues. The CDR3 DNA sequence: TGCGCCAGCAGCCCCCAGGGCCCGCCGATAGGAGATACGCAGTATTTT. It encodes CASSPQGPPIGDTQYF.

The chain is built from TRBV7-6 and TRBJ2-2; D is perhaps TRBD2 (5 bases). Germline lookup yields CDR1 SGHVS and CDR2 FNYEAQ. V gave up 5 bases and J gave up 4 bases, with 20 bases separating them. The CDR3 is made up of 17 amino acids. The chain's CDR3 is CASSPKIIGRFTGELFF. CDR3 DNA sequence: TGTGCCAGCAGCCCGAAGATAATAGGGAGATTCACCGGGGAGCTGTTTTTT.

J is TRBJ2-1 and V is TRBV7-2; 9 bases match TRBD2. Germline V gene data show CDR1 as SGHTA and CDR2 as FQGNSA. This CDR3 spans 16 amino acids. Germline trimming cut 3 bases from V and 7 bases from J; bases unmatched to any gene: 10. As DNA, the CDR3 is TGTGCCAGCAGCTTTTTAGCGGGGGCCCTTATGAATGAGCAGTTCTTC. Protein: CASSFLAGALMNEQFF.

The CDR3 region has the DNA TGTGCCACCTCCCGGGGACTAGCGGGGGGTAGAGAGACCCAGTACTTC. Translation gives CATSRGLAGGRETQYF. V and J are TRBV7-9 and TRBJ2-5; the match to TRBD2 covers 15 bases. V lost 10 bases, J lost 4 bases, and 10 bases stayed unmatched. From germline, CDR1 is SEHNR and CDR2 FQNEAQ (reference sequence). CDR3 length equals 16 residues. Combining the CDR3 with reference TRBV7-9 and TRBJ2-5 gives the whole variable domain DTGVSQNPRHKITKRGQNVTFRCDPISEHNRLYWYRQTLGQGPEFLTYFQNEAQLEKSRLLSDRFSAERPKGSFSTLEIQRTEQGDSAMYLCATSRGLAGGRETQYFGPGTRLLVL.

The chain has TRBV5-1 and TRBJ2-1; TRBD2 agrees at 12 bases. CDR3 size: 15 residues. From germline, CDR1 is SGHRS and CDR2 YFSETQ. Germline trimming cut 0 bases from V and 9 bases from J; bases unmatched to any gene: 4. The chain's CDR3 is CASSLDPLAGGEQFF. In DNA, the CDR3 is TGCGCCAGCAGCTTGGATCCACTAGCGGGAGGTGAGCAGTTCTTC.

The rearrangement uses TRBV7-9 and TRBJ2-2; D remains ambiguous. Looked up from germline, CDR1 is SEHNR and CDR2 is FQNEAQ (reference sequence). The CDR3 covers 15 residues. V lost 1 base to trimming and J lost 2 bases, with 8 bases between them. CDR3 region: CASSLELLNTGELFF. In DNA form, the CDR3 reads TGTGCCAGCAGCTTAGAACTCCTAAACACCGGGGAGCTGTTTTTT.

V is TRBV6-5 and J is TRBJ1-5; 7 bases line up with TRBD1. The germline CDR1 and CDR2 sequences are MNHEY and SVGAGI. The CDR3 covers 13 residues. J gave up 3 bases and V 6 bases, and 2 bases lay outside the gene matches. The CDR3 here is CASRQGVNQPQHF. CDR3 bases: TGTGCCAGCAGGCAGGGGGTCAATCAGCCCCAGCATTTT.

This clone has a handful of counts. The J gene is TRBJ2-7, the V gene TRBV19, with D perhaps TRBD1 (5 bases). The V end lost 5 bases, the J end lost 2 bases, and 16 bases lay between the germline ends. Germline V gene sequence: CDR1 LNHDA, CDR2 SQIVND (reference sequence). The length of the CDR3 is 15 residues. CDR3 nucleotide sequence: TGTGCCAGTAGTTCCCGGACACAGATGACCTACGAGCAGTACTTC. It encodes CASSSRTQMTYEQYF.

The CDR3 coding sequence is TGTGCCAGCAGCTCGGACAGGGCGGGTACAGGCGGGGAGCTGTTTTTT. It encodes CASSSDRAGTGGELFF. This sequence joins TRBV7-3 and TRBJ2-2; 8 bases line up with TRBD1. This CDR3 comprises 16 residues. Germline V gene lookup returns CDR1 SGHTA and CDR2 FQGTGA. J was trimmed by 7 bases and V by 4 bases; bases with no gene match: 11.

The CDR3 here is CASSFPGSTDTQYF. CDR3 DNA sequence: TGTGCCAGCAGCTTCCCAGGATCCACAGATACGCAGTATTTT. The chain links TRBV5-4 to TRBJ2-3; no reliable D call. V lost 2 bases and J lost 2, with 9 bases in between. Germline V gene sequence: CDR1 SGHNT, CDR2 YYREEE (reference sequence). The CDR3 runs 14 residues. The variable domain in full, with the rest retrieved from reference TRBV5-4 and TRBJ2-3, is ETGVTQSPTHLIKTRGQQVTLRCSSQSGHNTVSWYQQALGQGPQFIFQYYREEENGRGNFPPRFSGLQFPNYSSELNVNALELDDSALYLCASSFPGSTDTQYFGPGTRLTVL.

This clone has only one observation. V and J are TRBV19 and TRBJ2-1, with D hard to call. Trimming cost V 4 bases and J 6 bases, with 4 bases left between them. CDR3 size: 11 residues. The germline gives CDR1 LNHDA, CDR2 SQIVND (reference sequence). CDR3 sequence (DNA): TGTGCCAGTAGTAGAGTCAATGAGCAGTTCTTC. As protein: CASSRVNEQFF.

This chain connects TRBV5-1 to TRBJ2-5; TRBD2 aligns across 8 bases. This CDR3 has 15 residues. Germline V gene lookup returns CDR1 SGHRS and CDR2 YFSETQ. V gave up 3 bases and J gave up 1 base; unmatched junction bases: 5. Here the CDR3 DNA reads TGCGCCAGCAGCTCCAATAGCGGGATCCAAGAGACCCAGTACTTC. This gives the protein CASSSNSGIQETQYF.

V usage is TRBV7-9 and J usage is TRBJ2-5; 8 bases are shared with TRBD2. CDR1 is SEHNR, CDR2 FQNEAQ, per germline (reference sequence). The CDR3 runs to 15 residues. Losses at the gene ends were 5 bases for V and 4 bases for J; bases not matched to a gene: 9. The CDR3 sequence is CASSPLLSGVETQYF. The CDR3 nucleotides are TGTGCCAGCAGCCCCCTACTTAGCGGGGTAGAGACCCAGTACTTC. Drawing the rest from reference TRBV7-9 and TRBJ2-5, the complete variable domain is DTGVSQNPRHKITKRGQNVTFRCDPISEHNRLYWYRQTLGQGPEFLTYFQNEAQLEKSRLLSDRFSAERPKGSFSTLEIQRTEQGDSAMYLCASSPLLSGVETQYFGPGTRLLVL.

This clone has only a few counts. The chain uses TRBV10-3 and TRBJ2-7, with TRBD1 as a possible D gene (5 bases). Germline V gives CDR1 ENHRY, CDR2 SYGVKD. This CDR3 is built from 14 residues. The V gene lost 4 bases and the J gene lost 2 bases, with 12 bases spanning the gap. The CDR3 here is CAISASGKPYEQYF. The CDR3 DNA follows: TGTGCCATCAGTGCTTCAGGGAAGCCCTACGAGCAGTACTTC.

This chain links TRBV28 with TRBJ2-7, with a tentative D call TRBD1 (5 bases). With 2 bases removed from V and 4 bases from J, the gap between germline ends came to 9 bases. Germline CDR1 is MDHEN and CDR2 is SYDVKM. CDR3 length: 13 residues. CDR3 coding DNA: TGTGCCAGCAGTTTACAGGGTTATTACGAGCAGTACTTC. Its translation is CASSLQGYYEQYF.

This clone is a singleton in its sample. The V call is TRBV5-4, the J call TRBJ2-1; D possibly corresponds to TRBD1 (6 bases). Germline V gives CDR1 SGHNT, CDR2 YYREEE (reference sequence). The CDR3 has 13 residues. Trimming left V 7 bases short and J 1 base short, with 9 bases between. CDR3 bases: TGTGCCAGCCACAGGGCATCCTACAATGAGCAGTTCTTC. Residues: CASHRASYNEQFF.

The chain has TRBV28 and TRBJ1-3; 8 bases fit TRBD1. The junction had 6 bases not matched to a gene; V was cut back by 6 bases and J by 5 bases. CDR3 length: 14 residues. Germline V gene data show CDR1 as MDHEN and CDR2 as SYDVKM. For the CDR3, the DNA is TGTGCCAGCAGCAGTGGACAGGGACGAAACACCATATATTTT. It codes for CASSSGQGRNTIYF.

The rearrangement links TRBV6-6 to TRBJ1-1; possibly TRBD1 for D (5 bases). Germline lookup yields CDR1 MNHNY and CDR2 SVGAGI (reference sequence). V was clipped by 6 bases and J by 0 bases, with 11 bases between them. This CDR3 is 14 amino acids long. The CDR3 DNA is TGTGCCAGCAGCCCGGGGGAAATGAACACTGAAGCTTTCTTT. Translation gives CASSPGEMNTEAFF.

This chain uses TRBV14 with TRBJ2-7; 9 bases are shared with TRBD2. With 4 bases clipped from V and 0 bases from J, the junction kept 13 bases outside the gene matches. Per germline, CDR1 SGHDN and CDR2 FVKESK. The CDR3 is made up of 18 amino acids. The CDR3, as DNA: TGTGCCAGCAGCCCCGCCCTGGGACTAGCACTACTCTCCTACGAGCAGTACTTC. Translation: CASSPALGLALLSYEQYF.